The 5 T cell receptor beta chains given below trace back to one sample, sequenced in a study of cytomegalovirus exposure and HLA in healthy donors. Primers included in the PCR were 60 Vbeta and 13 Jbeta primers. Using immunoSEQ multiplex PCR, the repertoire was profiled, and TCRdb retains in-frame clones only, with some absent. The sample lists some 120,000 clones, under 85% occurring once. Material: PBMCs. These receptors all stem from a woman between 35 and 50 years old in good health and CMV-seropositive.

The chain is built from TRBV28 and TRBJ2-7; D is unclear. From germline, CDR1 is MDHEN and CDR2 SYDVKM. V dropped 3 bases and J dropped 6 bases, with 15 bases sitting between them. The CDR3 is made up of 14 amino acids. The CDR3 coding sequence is TGTGCCAGCAGTTTTCAGCCGGGTGAAGGCGAGCAGTACTTC. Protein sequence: CASSFQPGEGEQYF.

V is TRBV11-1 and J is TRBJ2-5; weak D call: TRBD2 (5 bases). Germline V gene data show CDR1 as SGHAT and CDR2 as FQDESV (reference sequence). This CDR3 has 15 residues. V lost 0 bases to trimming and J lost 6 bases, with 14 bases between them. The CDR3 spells CASSLALRDGKTQYF. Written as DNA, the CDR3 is TGTGCCAGCAGCTTAGCGTTGAGGGATGGAAAGACCCAGTACTTC.

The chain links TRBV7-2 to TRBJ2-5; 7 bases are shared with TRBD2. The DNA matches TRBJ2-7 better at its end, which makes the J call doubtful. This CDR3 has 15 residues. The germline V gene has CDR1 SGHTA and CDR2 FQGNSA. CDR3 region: CASSLVGGGWDEQYF. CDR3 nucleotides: TGTGCCAGCAGCTTAGTGGGGGGGGGATGGGACGAGCAGTACTTC.

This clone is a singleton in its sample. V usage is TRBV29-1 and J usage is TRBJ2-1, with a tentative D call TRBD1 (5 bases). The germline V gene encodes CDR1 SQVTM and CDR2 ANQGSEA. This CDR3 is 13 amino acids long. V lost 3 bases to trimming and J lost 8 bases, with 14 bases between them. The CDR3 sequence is CSVEGHQGDEQFF. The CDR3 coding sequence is TGCAGCGTTGAGGGCCACCAAGGGGATGAGCAGTTCTTC.

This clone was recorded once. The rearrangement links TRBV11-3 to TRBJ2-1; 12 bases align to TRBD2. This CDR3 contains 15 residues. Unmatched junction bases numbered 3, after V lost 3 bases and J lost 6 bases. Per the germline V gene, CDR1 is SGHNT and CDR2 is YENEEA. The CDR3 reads CASSLRLAGVNEQFF. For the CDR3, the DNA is TGTGCCAGCAGCTTGAGACTAGCGGGAGTCAATGAGCAGTTCTTC.